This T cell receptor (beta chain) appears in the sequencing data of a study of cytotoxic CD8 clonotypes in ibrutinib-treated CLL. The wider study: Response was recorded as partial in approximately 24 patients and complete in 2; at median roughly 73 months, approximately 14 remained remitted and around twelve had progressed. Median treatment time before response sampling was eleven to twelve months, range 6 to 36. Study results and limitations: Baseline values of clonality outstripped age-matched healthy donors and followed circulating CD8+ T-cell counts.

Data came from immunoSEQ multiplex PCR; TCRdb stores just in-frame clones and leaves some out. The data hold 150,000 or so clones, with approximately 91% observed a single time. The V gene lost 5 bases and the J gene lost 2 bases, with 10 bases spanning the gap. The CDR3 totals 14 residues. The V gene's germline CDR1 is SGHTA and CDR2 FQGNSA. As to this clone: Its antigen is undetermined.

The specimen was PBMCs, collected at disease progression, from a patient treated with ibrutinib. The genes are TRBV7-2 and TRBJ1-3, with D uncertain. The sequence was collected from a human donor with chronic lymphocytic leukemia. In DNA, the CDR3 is TGTGCCAGCAGCACCGCCGGGCCTGGAAACACCATATATTTT. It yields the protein CASSTAGPGNTIYF.